Sequencing of this TCR beta chain was carried out in a study of blood T cell repertoires in COVID-19. This CDR3 spans 13 amino acids. The V end was cut by 7 bases, the J end by 4 bases, with 13 bases between. TCRdb keeps only in-frame clones here, not all; method: immunoSEQ multiplex PCR. The data contain fewer than 200,000 clones, around 79% of them singletons. The chain joins TRBV12-3 or TRBV12-4 to TRBJ1-1, with D possibly TRBD1 on 5 matching bases. The specimen was peripheral blood. The receptor was derived from a woman in her 70s with acute or convalescent COVID-19. CDR3 loop: CASNRQQGTEAFF. DNA of the CDR3: TGTGCCAGCAATCGACAGCAAGGCACTGAAGCTTTCTTT.